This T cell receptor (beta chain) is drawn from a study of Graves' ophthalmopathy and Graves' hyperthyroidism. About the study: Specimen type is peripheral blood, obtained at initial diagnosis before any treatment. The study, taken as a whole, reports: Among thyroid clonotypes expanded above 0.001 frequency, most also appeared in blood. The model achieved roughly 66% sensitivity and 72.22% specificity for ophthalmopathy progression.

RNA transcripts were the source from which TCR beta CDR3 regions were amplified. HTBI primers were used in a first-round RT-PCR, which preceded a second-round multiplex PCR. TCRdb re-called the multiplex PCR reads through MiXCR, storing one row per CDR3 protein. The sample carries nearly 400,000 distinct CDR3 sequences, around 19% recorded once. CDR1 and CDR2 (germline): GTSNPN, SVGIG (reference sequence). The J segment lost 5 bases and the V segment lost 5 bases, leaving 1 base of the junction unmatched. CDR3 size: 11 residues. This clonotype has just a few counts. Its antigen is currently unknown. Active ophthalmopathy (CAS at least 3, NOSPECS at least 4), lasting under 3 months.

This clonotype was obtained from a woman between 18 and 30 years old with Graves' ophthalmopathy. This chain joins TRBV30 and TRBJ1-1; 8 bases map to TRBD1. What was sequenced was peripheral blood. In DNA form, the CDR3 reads TGTGCCTGGGGACAGGGAACTGAAGCTTTCTTT. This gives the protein CAWGQGTEAFF. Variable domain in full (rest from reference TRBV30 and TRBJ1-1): SQTIHQWPATLVQPVGSPLSLECTVEGTSNPNLYWYRQAAGRGLQLLFYSVGIGQISSEVPQNLSASRPQDRQFILSSKKLLLSDSGFYLCAWGQGTEAFFGQGTRLTVV.